This T cell receptor (beta chain) derives from a study of identical twins. The CDR3 totals 16 residues. Germline trimming cut 2 bases from V and 3 bases from J; bases unmatched to any gene: 9. Germline lookup yields CDR1 MNHEY and CDR2 SVGAGI. One entry per CDR3 protein results from TCRdb running MiXCR on the 5' RACE reads. This repertoire shows under 350,000 distinct CDR3 sequences, around 9.7% found once; its top ten account for around 7.1%. The sample was also linked to a second study, of yellow fever vaccine responses in identical twins.

This receptor was identified in a woman aged 18-35 years in good health. The chain joins TRBV6-5 to TRBJ2-5; TRBD1 matches at 7 bases. The material sequenced was CD8+ T cells sorted from blood. This chain's CDR3 is CASSYNTGTDEETQYF. The CDR3, as DNA: TGTGCCAGCAGTTACAATACCGGGACAGACGAAGAGACCCAGTACTTC.